Each of the 4 T cell receptor beta chains below was sequenced from the same sample in a study of blood T cells in healthy people across ages. The authors ran a second PCR of about 6 to 11 cycles using a sample-barcoded 5' primer and a J-beta primer mix. TCRdb analysed the 5' RACE reads with MiXCR anew, one entry per CDR3 protein. Of around 1,800,000 distinct CDR3 sequences listed, about two fifths are singletons. What was sequenced was blood. Receptors were obtained from a human donor in good health.

This clonotype has just a few counts. The chain uses TRBV10-2 and TRBJ2-5; no definite D call. Between the trimmed V and J ends, which lost 10 bases and 3 bases, there was a span of 18 bases. This CDR3 has 14 residues. CDR1 is WSHSY, CDR2 SAAADI, per germline. CDR3 sequence reads: CATTSTSPKETQYF. DNA of the CDR3: TGCGCCACTACATCAACAAGCCCGAAAGAGACCCAGTACTTC.

The rearrangement links TRBV20-1 to TRBJ1-2; 7 nucleotides agree with TRBD1. Per germline, CDR1 DFQATT and CDR2 SNEGSKA (reference sequence). This CDR3 is built from 13 residues. J gave up 4 bases and V 3 bases, and 5 bases lay outside the gene matches. CDR3 amino acids: CSASAGTAYGYTF. CDR3 in DNA: TGCAGTGCTAGCGCCGGGACAGCCTATGGCTACACCTTC.

Only one count was recorded for this clonotype. The chain couples TRBV10-3 to TRBJ2-5, with a weak D call TRBD1 (6 bases). The CDR3 runs to 15 residues. V was trimmed by 2 bases and J by 2 bases, leaving 12 bases between them. CDR1 and CDR2 (germline): ENHRY, SYGVKD. This chain's CDR3 is CAISEGTTTQETQYF. The CDR3 region has the DNA TGTGCCATCAGTGAGGGGACAACAACTCAAGAGACCCAGTACTTC.

The gene calls are TRBV11-3 and TRBJ2-5, with D hard to call. Trimming removed 5 bases from V and 2 bases from J, with 21 bases in between. In germline, CDR1 is SGHNT, CDR2 YENEEA. The CDR3 extends over 17 amino acids. DNA of the CDR3: TGTGCCAGCAGCCCTCCGTTCGTAGTCCCCGGGCAAGAGACCCAGTACTTC. The encoded protein is CASSPPFVVPGQETQYF. Full variable domain (remainder filled in from reference TRBV11-3 and TRBJ2-5): EAGVVQSPRYKIIEKKQPVAFWCNPISGHNTLYWYLQNLGQGPELLIRYENEEAVDDSQLPKDRFSAERLKGVDSTLKIQPAELGDSAVYLCASSPPFVVPGQETQYFGPGTRLLVL.